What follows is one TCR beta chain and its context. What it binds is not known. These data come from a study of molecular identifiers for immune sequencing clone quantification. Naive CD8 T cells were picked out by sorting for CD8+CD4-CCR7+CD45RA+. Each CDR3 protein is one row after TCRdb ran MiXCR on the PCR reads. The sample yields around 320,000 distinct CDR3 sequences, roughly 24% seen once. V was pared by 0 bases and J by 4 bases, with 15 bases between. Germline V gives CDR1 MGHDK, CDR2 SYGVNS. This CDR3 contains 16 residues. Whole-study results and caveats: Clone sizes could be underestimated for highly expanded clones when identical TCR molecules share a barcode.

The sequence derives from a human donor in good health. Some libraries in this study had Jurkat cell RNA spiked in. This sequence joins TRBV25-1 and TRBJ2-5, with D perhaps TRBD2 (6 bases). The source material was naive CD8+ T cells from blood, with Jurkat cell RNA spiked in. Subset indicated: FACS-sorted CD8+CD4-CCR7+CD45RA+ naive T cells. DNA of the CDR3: TGTGCCAGCAGTGAATACCCTCTAGCGCGTGGAGAGACCCAGTACTTC. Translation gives CASSEYPLARGETQYF.